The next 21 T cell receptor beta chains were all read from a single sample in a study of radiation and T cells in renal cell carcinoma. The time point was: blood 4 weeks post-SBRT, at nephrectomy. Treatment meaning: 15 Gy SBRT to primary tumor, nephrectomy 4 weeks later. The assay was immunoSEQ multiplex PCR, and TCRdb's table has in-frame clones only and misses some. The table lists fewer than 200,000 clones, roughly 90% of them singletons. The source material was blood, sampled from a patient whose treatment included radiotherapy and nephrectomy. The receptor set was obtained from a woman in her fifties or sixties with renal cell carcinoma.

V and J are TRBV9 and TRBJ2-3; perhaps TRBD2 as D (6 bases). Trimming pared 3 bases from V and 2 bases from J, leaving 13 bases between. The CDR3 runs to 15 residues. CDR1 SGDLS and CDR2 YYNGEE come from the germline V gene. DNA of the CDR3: TGTGCCAGCAGCGCCCGGGACTCCCACACAGATACGCAGTATTTT. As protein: CASSARDSHTDTQYF.

The DNA of the CDR3 is TGTGCCAGCTCACCATTGGACAGGGGTACCTATGGCTACACCTTC. Its translation: CASSPLDRGTYGYTF. The rearrangement links TRBV18 to TRBJ1-2, with 9 bases fitting TRBD1. The germline V gene encodes CDR1 KGHSH and CDR2 LQKENI. V was pared by 2 bases and J by 4 bases, with 5 bases of the junction left unmatched. This CDR3 region has 15 residues.

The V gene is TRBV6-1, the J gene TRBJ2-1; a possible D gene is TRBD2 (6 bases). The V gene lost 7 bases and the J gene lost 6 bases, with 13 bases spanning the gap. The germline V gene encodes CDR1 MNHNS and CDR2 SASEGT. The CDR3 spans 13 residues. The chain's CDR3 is CASITGAFNEQFF. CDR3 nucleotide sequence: TGTGCCAGCATTACGGGAGCCTTCAATGAGCAGTTCTTC.

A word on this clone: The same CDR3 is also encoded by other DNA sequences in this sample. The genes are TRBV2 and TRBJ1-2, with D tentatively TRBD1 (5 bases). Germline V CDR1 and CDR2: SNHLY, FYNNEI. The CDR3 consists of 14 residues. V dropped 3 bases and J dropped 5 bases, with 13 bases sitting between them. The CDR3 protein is CASSDTQGGYGYTF. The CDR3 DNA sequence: TGTGCCAGCAGTGATACCCAGGGAGGTTATGGCTACACCTTC.

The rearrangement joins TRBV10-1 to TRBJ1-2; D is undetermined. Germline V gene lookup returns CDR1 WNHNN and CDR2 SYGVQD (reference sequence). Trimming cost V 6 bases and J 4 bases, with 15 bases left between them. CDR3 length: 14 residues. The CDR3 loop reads CASSPRTDSYGYTF. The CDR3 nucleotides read TGCGCCAGCAGCCCACGAACTGACTCCTATGGCTACACCTTC.

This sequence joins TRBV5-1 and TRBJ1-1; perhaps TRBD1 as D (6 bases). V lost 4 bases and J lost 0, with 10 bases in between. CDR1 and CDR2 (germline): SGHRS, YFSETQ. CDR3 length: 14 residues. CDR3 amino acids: CASSAGTLNTEAFF. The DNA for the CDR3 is TGCGCCAGCAGCGCCGGGACATTGAACACTGAAGCTTTCTTT. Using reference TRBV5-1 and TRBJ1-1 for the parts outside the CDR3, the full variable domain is KAGVTQTPRYLIKTRGQQVTLSCSPISGHRSVSWYQQTPGQGLQFLFEYFSETQRNKGNFPGRFSGRQFSNSRSEMNVSTLELGDSALYLCASSAGTLNTEAFFGQGTRLTVV.

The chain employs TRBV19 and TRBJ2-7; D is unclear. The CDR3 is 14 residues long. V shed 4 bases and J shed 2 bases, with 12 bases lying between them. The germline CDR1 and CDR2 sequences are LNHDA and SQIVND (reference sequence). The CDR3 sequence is CASSNRQWAYEQYF. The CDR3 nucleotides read TGTGCCAGTAGTAATCGGCAGTGGGCCTACGAGCAGTACTTC.

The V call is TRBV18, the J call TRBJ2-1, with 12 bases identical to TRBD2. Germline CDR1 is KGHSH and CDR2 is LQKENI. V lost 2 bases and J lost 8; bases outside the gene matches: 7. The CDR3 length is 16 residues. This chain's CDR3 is CASSPGTSGSRDEQFF. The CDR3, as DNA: TGTGCCAGCTCACCAGGGACTAGCGGGTCCCGAGATGAGCAGTTCTTC.

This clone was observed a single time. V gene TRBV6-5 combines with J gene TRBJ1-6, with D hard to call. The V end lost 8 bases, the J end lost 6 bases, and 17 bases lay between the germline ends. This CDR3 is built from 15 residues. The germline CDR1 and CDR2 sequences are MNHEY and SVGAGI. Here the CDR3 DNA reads TGTGCCAGCGCGGACTCAGCCATTCCTAATTCACCCCTCCACTTT. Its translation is CASADSAIPNSPLHF.

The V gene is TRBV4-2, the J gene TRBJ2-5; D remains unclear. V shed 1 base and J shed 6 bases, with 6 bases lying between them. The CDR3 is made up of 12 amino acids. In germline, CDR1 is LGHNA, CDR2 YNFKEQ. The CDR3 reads CASSQVGQTQYF. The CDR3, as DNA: TGTGCCAGCAGCCAAGTTGGGCAGACCCAGTACTTC.

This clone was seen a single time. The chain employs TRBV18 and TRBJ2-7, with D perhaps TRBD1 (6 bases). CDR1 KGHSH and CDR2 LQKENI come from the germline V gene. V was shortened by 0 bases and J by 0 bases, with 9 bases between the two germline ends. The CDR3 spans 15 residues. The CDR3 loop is CASSPPVGGSYEQYF. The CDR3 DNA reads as TGTGCCAGCTCACCACCGGTAGGGGGCTCCTACGAGCAGTACTTC.

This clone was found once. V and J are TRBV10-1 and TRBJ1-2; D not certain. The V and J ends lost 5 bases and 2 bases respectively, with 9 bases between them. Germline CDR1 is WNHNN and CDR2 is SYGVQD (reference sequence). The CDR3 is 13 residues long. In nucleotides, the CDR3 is TGCGCCAGCAGTCAGGACCAAAACTATGGCTACACCTTC. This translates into CASSQDQNYGYTF.

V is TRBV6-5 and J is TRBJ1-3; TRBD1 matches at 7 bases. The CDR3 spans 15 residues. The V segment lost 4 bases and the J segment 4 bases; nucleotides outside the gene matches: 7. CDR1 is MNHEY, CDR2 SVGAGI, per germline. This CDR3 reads CASSSQTGIGNTIYF. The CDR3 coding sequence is TGTGCCAGCAGTTCCCAGACAGGGATAGGAAACACCATATATTTT.

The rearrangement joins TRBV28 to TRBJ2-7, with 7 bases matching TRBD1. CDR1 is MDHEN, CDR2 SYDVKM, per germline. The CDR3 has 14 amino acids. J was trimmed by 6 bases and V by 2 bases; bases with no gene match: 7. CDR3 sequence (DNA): TGTGCCAGCAGTTTACCGGGACAGACCTCCGAGCAGTACTTC. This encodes CASSLPGQTSEQYF. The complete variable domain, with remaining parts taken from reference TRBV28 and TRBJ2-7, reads DVKVTQSSRYLVKRTGEKVFLECVQDMDHENMFWYRQDPGLGLRLIYFSYDVKMKEKGDIPEGYSVSREKKERFSLILESASTNQTSMYLCASSLPGQTSEQYFGPGTRLTVT.

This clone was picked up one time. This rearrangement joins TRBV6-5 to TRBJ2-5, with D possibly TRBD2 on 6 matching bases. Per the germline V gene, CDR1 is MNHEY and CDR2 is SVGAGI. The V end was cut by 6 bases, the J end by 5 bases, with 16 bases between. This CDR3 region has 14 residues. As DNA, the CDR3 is TGTGCCAGCAGCCAAGGGTGGGGGAGGGAGACCCAGTACTTC. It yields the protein CASSQGWGRETQYF.

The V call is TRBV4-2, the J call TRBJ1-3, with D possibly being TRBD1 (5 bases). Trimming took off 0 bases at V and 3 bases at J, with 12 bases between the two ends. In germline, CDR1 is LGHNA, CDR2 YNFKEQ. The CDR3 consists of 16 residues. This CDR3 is CASSQDGGARGNTIYF. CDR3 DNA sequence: TGTGCCAGCAGCCAAGATGGAGGGGCTCGTGGAAACACCATATATTTT.

The DNA of the CDR3 is TGTGCCAGCAGCCAAGACAGGGTCCGCGACCAGTACTTC. Its translation: CASSQDRVRDQYF. The rearrangement uses TRBV14 and TRBJ2-5; TRBD1 is a possible D gene (5 bases). Trimming pared 0 bases from V and 10 bases from J, leaving 12 bases between. Germline-derived CDR1 and CDR2 are SGHDN and FVKESK. The CDR3 consists of 13 residues.

CDR3 protein: CASSLASGYLNTEAFF. DNA for the CDR3: TGTGCCAGCAGCTTGGCCAGTGGGTATTTGAACACTGAAGCTTTCTTT. This chain joins TRBV5-4 and TRBJ1-1; D ambiguous. There are 16 residues in the CDR3. With 0 bases removed from V and 0 bases from J, the gap between germline ends came to 12 bases. Germline V gene sequence: CDR1 SGHNT, CDR2 YYREEE (reference sequence). Drawing the rest from reference TRBV5-4 and TRBJ1-1, the complete variable domain is ETGVTQSPTHLIKTRGQQVTLRCSSQSGHNTVSWYQQALGQGPQFIFQYYREEENGRGNFPPRFSGLQFPNYSSELNVNALELDDSALYLCASSLASGYLNTEAFFGQGTRLTVV.

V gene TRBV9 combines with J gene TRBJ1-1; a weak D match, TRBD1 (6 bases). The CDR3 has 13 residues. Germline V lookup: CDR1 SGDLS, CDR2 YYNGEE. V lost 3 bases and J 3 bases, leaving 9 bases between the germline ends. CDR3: CASSARTDTEAFF. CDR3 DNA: TGTGCCAGCAGCGCAAGGACAGACACTGAAGCTTTCTTT.

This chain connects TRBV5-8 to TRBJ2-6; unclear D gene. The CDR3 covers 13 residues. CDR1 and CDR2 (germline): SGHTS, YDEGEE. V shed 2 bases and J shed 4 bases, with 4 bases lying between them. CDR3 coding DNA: TGTGCCAGCAGCTTCCTCGGGGCCAACGTCCTGACTTTC. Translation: CASSFLGANVLTF.

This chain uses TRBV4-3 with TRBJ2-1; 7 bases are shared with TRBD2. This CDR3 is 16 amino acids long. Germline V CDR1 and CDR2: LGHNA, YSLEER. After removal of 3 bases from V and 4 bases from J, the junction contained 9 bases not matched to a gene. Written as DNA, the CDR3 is TGCGCCAGCAGCCAGGATAGCGGGTGGGGTTACAATGAGCAGTTCTTC. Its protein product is CASSQDSGWGYNEQFF.